This TCR beta chain was sequenced in a study of OX40 agonist ivuxolimab in advanced cancers. Across the study: Every 2 weeks, ivuxolimab was infused into the patients intravenously at between 0.01 and 10 mg/kg. Age averaged around 58 years (range about 20 to 80), and 82.7% were male.

With respect to this clone: Its antigen is not known.

Study-level results: Some nonresponders likewise displayed low normalized T-cell clonal expansion. CD4+ and CD8+ T cells in blood underwent clonal expansion by week 6 at 0.1 to 3.0 mg/kg.

The length of the CDR3 is 13 residues. V shed 5 bases and J 4 bases; nucleotides not matched to a gene: 4. The V gene's germline CDR1 is SEHNR and CDR2 FQNEAQ (reference sequence). Profiled with immunoSEQ multiplex PCR; TCRdb holds only in-frame clones, not every one. Of 30,000 to 40,000 clones listed, 80% to 90% were seen once; the top ten hold over 40%. The rearrangement links TRBV7-9 to TRBJ1-2, with 7 bases lining up with TRBD1. This receptor was obtained from an adult with an advanced solid tumor such as melanoma, head and neck, liver or kidney cancer. The source material was CD4+ or CD8+ T cells sorted from blood, sampled in a trial of the OX40 agonist ivuxolimab. The CDR3 DNA reads as TGTGCCAGCAGCGTAGGGACAGTCTATGGCTACACCTTC. Its protein product is CASSVGTVYGYTF.